This T cell receptor beta chain was recovered during a study of blood T cell repertoires in COVID-19. Study background: Material from acute and convalescent COVID-19 was sourced from the United States, Italy and Spain. The cDNA or gDNA used as material had been derived from T cells, B-cell-depleted T cells, or PBMCs.

In germline, CDR1 is LGHDT, CDR2 YNNKEL (reference sequence). V shed 1 base, J shed 0 bases, and the junction held 8 bases outside the gene matches. This CDR3 region has 18 residues. Source study methods: How many nucleated cells were present was estimated from reference gene primer amplification. Sequenced by immunoSEQ multiplex PCR; TCRdb stores in-frame clones only, minus some. V and J calls and clone size are those listed in that table; D and trimming were worked out from the DNA. The sample gives tens of thousands of clones, roughly 84% of which show up once; about 9.1% is in the top ten. One Seattle source followed patients from active infection through their disease course. This clone was recorded once.

The sequence derives from an elderly man with COVID-19, enrolled during active disease. This chain joins TRBV3-1 (or the pseudogene TRBV3-2) and TRBJ1-2; the match to TRBD1 covers 10 bases. The sequenced sample consisted of peripheral blood. The CDR3 loop is CASSQAYGTGVSNYGYTF. In DNA, the CDR3 is TGTGCCAGCAGCCAAGCCTACGGGACAGGGGTTTCTAACTATGGCTACACCTTC.